Listed below are T cell receptor beta chains from one sample, sequenced in a study of post-analysis software for immune sequencing data. TCRdb reanalysed the PCR reads using MiXCR and keeps one entry per CDR3 protein. Seen here are 350,000 to 500,000 distinct CDR3 sequences, 35% to 45% observed once, and the top ten hold 7.5% to 8.5%. Source material: blood. The source is a girl aged 2 to 10 with multiple sclerosis. The CDR3 runs from the conserved cysteine through the conserved F or W. D genes are given only for firm matches. Some rows have no size entry. The others give once, few or many, or a class for an expanded clone.

size: .
V: TRBV11-2
D: .
J: TRBJ2-2
DNA: TGTGCCAGCAGCTTAGCCGGGGGGAACACCGGGGAGCTGTTTTTT
CDR3: CASSLAGGNTGELFF

size: .
V: TRBV6-5
D: .
J: TRBJ1-5
DNA: TGTGCCAGCAGCGAAAGACGGAAAGTTCAGCCCCAGCATTTT
CDR3: CASSERRKVQPQHF

size: .
V: TRBV7-9
D: .
J: TRBJ2-1
DNA: TGTGCCAGCAGCTTAGTAGTCTACAATGAGCAGTTCTTC
CDR3: CASSLVVYNEQFF

size: .
V: TRBV12-5
D: .
J: TRBJ1-1
DNA: TGTGCTAGTGGTTTGGCGGACGGTAAAGGCACTGAAGCTTTCTTT
CDR3: CASGLADGKGTEAFF

size: .
V: TRBV6-5
D: TRBD1
J: TRBJ1-1
DNA: TGTGCCAGCAGCTCAGACAGGGGCCGTGAAGCTTTCTTT
CDR3: CASSSDRGREAFF

size: many
V: TRBV10-3
D: .
J: TRBJ2-3
DNA: TGTGCCATCGGAGCGGCTAGCACAGATACGCAGTATTTT
CDR3: CAIGAASTDTQYF

size: .
V: TRBV12-3/TRBV12-4
D: .
J: TRBJ1-1
DNA: TGTGCCAGCACGAAAACGATGAACACTGAAGCTTTCTTT
CDR3: CASTKTMNTEAFF

size: .
V: TRBV7-9
D: TRBD1
J: TRBJ2-5
DNA: TGTGCCAGCAGCTTCCGGGACAGGGAGCTTGGGGAGACCCAGTACTTC
CDR3: CASSFRDRELGETQYF

size: few
V: TRBV7-2
D: .
J: TRBJ2-7
DNA: TGTGCCAGCAGCTTAGGTTTGGCAGGCCTCTCCTACGAGCAGTACTTC
CDR3: CASSLGLAGLSYEQYF

size: .
V: TRBV7-9
D: .
J: TRBJ1-2
DNA: TGTGCCAGCAGCTTAGCGAGCCTTGACAGGAGCTATGGCTACACCTTC
CDR3: CASSLASLDRSYGYTF

size: .
V: TRBV28
D: .
J: TRBJ2-7
DNA: TGTGCCAGCAGTTTAGTGGGGGTCGGCTCCTACGAGCAGTACTTC
CDR3: CASSLVGVGSYEQYF

size: .
V: TRBV6-2/TRBV6-3
D: .
J: TRBJ2-6
DNA: TGTGCCAGCAGCTTCCAGGGCAGCCCTGGGGCCAACGTCCTGACTTTC
CDR3: CASSFQGSPGANVLTF

size: .
V: TRBV20-1
D: .
J: TRBJ2-5
DNA: TGCAGTGCCCTGCCCGGTCGGGAGACCCAGTACTTC
CDR3: CSALPGRETQYF

size: .
V: TRBV12-3/TRBV12-4
D: .
J: TRBJ1-1
DNA: TGTGCCAGCAGTTTAGGGACACCGAACACTGAAGCTTTCTTT
CDR3: CASSLGTPNTEAFF

size: few
V: TRBV6-5
D: .
J: TRBJ1-2
DNA: TGTGCCAGCAGTAACGGAGGGGTCTCCACCTTC
CDR3: CASSNGGVSTF

size: .
V: TRBV5-1
D: .
J: TRBJ2-1
DNA: TGCGCCAGCAGCACTCAGACAGTCTACAATGAGCAGTTCTTC
CDR3: CASSTQTVYNEQFF

size: .
V: TRBV5-6
D: .
J: TRBJ2-7
DNA: TGTGCCAGCACCCCGAGTAGCGGCGAGCAGTACTTC
CDR3: CASTPSSGEQYF

size: .
V: TRBV5-5
D: .
J: TRBJ1-2
DNA: TGTGCCAGCAGCTGGGCTGGGGTGGATGGCTACACCTTC
CDR3: CASSWAGVDGYTF

size: .
V: TRBV7-2
D: .
J: TRBJ2-7
DNA: TGTGCCAGCAGCAATTTAGGGGGGGACGAGCAGTACTTC
CDR3: CASSNLGGDEQYF

size: .
V: TRBV7-9
D: .
J: TRBJ2-5
DNA: TGTGCCAGCGAACCCCCTGTGACGGCATGGAGGACCCAGTACTTC
CDR3: CASEPPVTAWRTQYF

size: once
V: TRBV24-1
D: .
J: TRBJ1-1
DNA: TGTGCCACCAGTGATCCGAACACTGAAGCTTTCTTT
CDR3: CATSDPNTEAFF

size: once
V: TRBV7-2
D: .
J: TRBJ1-4
DNA: TGTGCCAGCAGCTTCGGCCTTGATGAAAAACTGTTTTTT
CDR3: CASSFGLDEKLFF

size: .
V: TRBV28
D: .
J: TRBJ2-2
DNA: TGTGCCAGCCTTTCAGGACAGAACACCGGGGAGCTGTTTTTT
CDR3: CASLSGQNTGELFF

size: .
V: TRBV28
D: TRBD1
J: TRBJ2-7
DNA: TGTGCCAGCCGATCGGGACAGGGCAGTATGGAGCAGTACTTC
CDR3: CASRSGQGSMEQYF

size: .
V: TRBV5-5
D: .
J: TRBJ2-2
DNA: TGTGCCAGCAGCCTGACCGTCCGGGACGAGAGCACCGGGGAGCTGTTTTTT
CDR3: CASSLTVRDESTGELFF

size: .
V: TRBV7-8
D: TRBD2
J: TRBJ2-7
DNA: TGTGCCAGCAGCAAGACTAGCGGGAGAATCTCCTACGAGCAGTACTTC
CDR3: CASSKTSGRISYEQYF

size: few
V: TRBV7-9
D: .
J: TRBJ1-1
DNA: TGTGCCAGCAGCTTAGTAGCCGCGGTCACTGAAGCTTTCTTT
CDR3: CASSLVAAVTEAFF

size: many
V: TRBV12-3/TRBV12-4
D: .
J: TRBJ1-2
DNA: TGTGCCAGCAGCCCTACGTGGGGTGGCTACACCTTC
CDR3: CASSPTWGGYTF

size: .
V: TRBV18
D: TRBD1
J: TRBJ1-2
DNA: TGTGCCAGCTCGTACCGGGACAGGTTTCCTAACTATGGCTACACCTTC
CDR3: CASSYRDRFPNYGYTF

size: .
V: TRBV4-1
D: TRBD2
J: TRBJ2-1
DNA: TGCGCCAGCAGCCAAGGAGGCTATGGGCTAGCGGGAAAAAGTGGTGAGCAGTTCTTC
CDR3: CASSQGGYGLAGKSGEQFF

size: .
V: TRBV27
D: .
J: TRBJ2-7
DNA: TGTGCCAGCAGTTTCGACCGTTCCTACGAGCAGTACTTC
CDR3: CASSFDRSYEQYF

size: .
V: TRBV20-1
D: .
J: TRBJ1-5
DNA: TGCAGTGCTACGGACCTTTCCAATCAGCCCCAGCATTTT
CDR3: CSATDLSNQPQHF

size: few
V: TRBV27
D: TRBD2
J: TRBJ2-4
DNA: TGTGCCAGCAGGCACTCTAGCGGGGGCCGGAGTCCGCAGGGAAACATTCAGTACTTC
CDR3: CASRHSSGGRSPQGNIQYF

size: .
V: TRBV28
D: .
J: TRBJ2-7
DNA: TGTGCCAGCAGTTTGCCAGGGATCTCTTACGAGCAGTACTTC
CDR3: CASSLPGISYEQYF

size: few
V: TRBV12-3/TRBV12-4
D: .
J: TRBJ2-3
DNA: TGTGCCAGCAGTTTTTCCGGGGAAGTAGCGGCGGATACGCAGTATTTT
CDR3: CASSFSGEVAADTQYF

size: few
V: TRBV28
D: TRBD1
J: TRBJ2-7
DNA: TGTGCCAGCAGTACAACCGGGACAGGAGCCTACGAGCAGTACTTC
CDR3: CASSTTGTGAYEQYF

size: once
V: TRBV7-8
D: .
J: TRBJ2-7
DNA: TGTGCCAGCAGCGGCGGACCGGGGGAGCAGTACTTC
CDR3: CASSGGPGEQYF

size: .
V: TRBV28
D: .
J: TRBJ2-7
DNA: TGTGCCAGCAGTTTTGTGCTCAGCTCCTACGAGCAGTACTTC
CDR3: CASSFVLSSYEQYF

size: .
V: TRBV4-1
D: TRBD1
J: TRBJ2-7
DNA: TGCGCCAGCAGCCATTCGGGACAGGGGGTCGAGGGCGAGCAGTACTTC
CDR3: CASSHSGQGVEGEQYF

size: few
V: TRBV5-1
D: TRBD2
J: TRBJ2-3
DNA: TGCGCCAGCAGCTCTATCTTCGCGGGGGGAGGCACAGATACGCAGTATTTT
CDR3: CASSSIFAGGGTDTQYF

size: .
V: TRBV29-1
D: .
J: TRBJ2-7
DNA: TGCAGCGTTGAGTTCTCAGGGTCCTACGAGCAGTACTTC
CDR3: CSVEFSGSYEQYF